One sample yielded the 26 T cell receptor beta chains listed below, sequenced in a study of blood T cell repertoires in COVID-19. Some clones are missing from TCRdb's copy, which holds only in-frame ones; the method was immunoSEQ multiplex PCR. The sample holds approximately 97,000 clones; about 85% are singletons and the top ten take around 11%. Sequencing was performed on peripheral blood. The receptors were sampled from a human donor in a cohort sampled during active COVID-19.

V and J are TRBV7-2 and TRBJ2-2; perhaps TRBD2 as D (6 bases). Germline V gene sequence: CDR1 SGHTA, CDR2 FQGNSA. This CDR3 is 15 amino acids long. The V end was cut by 5 bases, the J end by 7 bases, with 17 bases between. CDR3 nucleotide sequence: TGTGCCAGCAGCGGTAGTCGGGGGACGGGCGGGGAGCTGTTTTTT. Translated, it gives CASSGSRGTGGELFF.

The J gene is TRBJ1-5, the V gene TRBV28, with D uncertain. The V and J ends lost 5 bases and 3 bases respectively, with 14 bases between them. Germline V CDR1 and CDR2: MDHEN, SYDVKM. The CDR3 is 15 amino acids. The CDR3 reads CASSHPRRYNQPQHF. CDR3 DNA sequence: TGTGCCAGCAGTCACCCCAGGCGCTACAATCAGCCCCAGCATTTT. Full variable domain (outside the CDR3, taken from reference TRBV28 and TRBJ1-5): DVKVTQSSRYLVKRTGEKVFLECVQDMDHENMFWYRQDPGLGLRLIYFSYDVKMKEKGDIPEGYSVSREKKERFSLILESASTNQTSMYLCASSHPRRYNQPQHFGDGTRLSIL.

The chain joins TRBV27 to TRBJ2-1; 11 bases are a match to TRBD2. Germline values: CDR1 MNHEY, CDR2 SMNVEV (reference sequence). This CDR3 has 16 residues. Trimming at V came to 2 bases and at J to 9 bases, leaving 9 bases not matched to a gene. This CDR3 reads CASSLLGTSGSGEQFF. The CDR3 bases are TGTGCCAGCAGTTTACTAGGGACTAGCGGCTCTGGTGAGCAGTTCTTC.

CDR3 nucleotide sequence: TGTGCCAGCAGCCCCTCGGGAACATTCTCTGGAAACACCATATATTTT. It codes for CASSPSGTFSGNTIYF. V usage is TRBV7-9 and J usage is TRBJ1-3, with D uncertain. Germline lookup yields CDR1 SEHNR and CDR2 FQNEAQ (reference sequence). The CDR3 loop spans 16 amino acids. V gave up 5 bases and J gave up 0 bases, with 14 bases separating them.

The V and J genes are TRBV7-6 and TRBJ2-1, with 8 bases lining up with TRBD1. Per germline, CDR1 SGHVS and CDR2 FNYEAQ. V shed 5 bases, J shed 9 bases, and the junction held 3 bases outside the gene matches. CDR3 length: 12 residues. The CDR3 DNA sequence: TGTGCCAGCAGCCCGGACAGGGTTGAGCAGTTCTTC. As protein: CASSPDRVEQFF.

The V gene is TRBV29-1, the J gene TRBJ2-3; TRBD1 is a possible D gene (5 bases). CDR3 length: 13 amino acids. V gave up 4 bases and J gave up 0 bases, with 8 bases separating them. Germline V lookup: CDR1 SQVTM, CDR2 ANQGSEA. CDR3 loop: CSVVQGSTDTQYF. The DNA of the CDR3 is TGCAGCGTTGTGCAGGGTAGCACAGATACGCAGTATTTT.

V gene TRBV6-4 combines with J gene TRBJ2-3; 9 nucleotides match TRBD2. The germline CDR1 and CDR2 sequences are MRHNA and SNTAGT. V trimming: 5 bases; J trimming: 5 bases; junction bases outside the gene matches: 5. This CDR3 has 14 amino acids. The CDR3 nucleotides are TGTGCCAGCAGTAAACTAGCGGGCCAAGATACGCAGTATTTT. This gives the protein CASSKLAGQDTQYF.

The chain has TRBV7-9 and TRBJ1-6; D call uncertain. Germline V gene lookup returns CDR1 SEHNR and CDR2 FQNEAQ (reference sequence). V was trimmed by 1 base and J by 5 bases, leaving 9 bases between them. This CDR3 comprises 15 residues. The CDR3 loop is CASSLDGSHNSPLHF. CDR3 nucleotides: TGTGCCAGCAGCTTAGACGGGAGCCATAATTCACCCCTCCACTTT.

The chain employs TRBV25-1 and TRBJ1-1; the D is unclear. Germline lookup yields CDR1 MGHDK and CDR2 SYGVNS. V lost 7 bases and J lost 5, with 14 bases in between. CDR3 length: 13 amino acids. The CDR3 sequence is CASTLQASTEAFF. CDR3 nucleotides: TGTGCCAGCACTCTCCAGGCGTCGACTGAAGCTTTCTTT.

The CDR3 reads CASSLQAAGGEQYF. CDR3 sequence (DNA): TGTGCCAGCAGCCTCCAGGCGGCAGGGGGTGAGCAGTACTTC. The V and J genes are TRBV6-5 and TRBJ2-7; 7 bases fit TRBD1. Trimming cost V 6 bases and J 7 bases; bases outside gene matches: 12. Germline loops: CDR1 MNHEY, CDR2 SVGAGI. The CDR3 is made up of 14 amino acids.

The chain recombines TRBV5-6 with TRBJ1-6; D perhaps matches TRBD1 (6 bases). V lost 1 base to trimming and J lost 9 bases, with 14 bases between them. The CDR3 length is 15 residues. CDR1 is SGHDT, CDR2 YYEEEE, per germline. CDR3 residues: CASSLTDRRTSPLHF. The CDR3 nucleotides are TGTGCCAGCAGCTTGACGGACAGACGAACTTCACCCCTCCACTTT. Drawing the rest from reference TRBV5-6 and TRBJ1-6, the complete variable domain is DAGVTQSPTHLIKTRGQQVTLRCSPKSGHDTVSWYQQALGQGPQFIFQYYEEEERQRGNFPDRFSGHQFPNYSSELNVNALLLGDSALYLCASSLTDRRTSPLHFGNGTRLTVT.

This clone has just one count. The rearrangement joins TRBV29-1 to TRBJ1-2; 10 bases are shared with TRBD1. Germline V gene sequence: CDR1 SQVTM, CDR2 ANQGSEA. V dropped 7 bases and J dropped 4; count of bases not matched to a gene: 12. The CDR3 consists of 15 residues. CDR3 loop: CSAAARQGAIYGYTF. For the CDR3, the DNA is TGCAGCGCTGCGGCCAGACAGGGGGCGATCTATGGCTACACCTTC.

V gene TRBV30 combines with J gene TRBJ1-2, with D possibly matching TRBD1 (5 bases). CDR1 is GTSNPN and CDR2 is SVGIG in the germline V gene (reference sequence). There are 11 residues in the CDR3. Trimming cost V 0 bases and J 7 bases, with 6 bases left between them. CDR3 DNA: TGTGCCTGGAGTGTAGGGGTTGGCTACACCTTC. Translated, it gives CAWSVGVGYTF. Supplemented by reference TRBV30 and TRBJ1-2, the full variable domain reads SQTIHQWPATLVQPVGSPLSLECTVEGTSNPNLYWYRQAAGRGLQLLFYSVGIGQISSEVPQNLSASRPQDRQFILSSKKLLLSDSGFYLCAWSVGVGYTFGSGTRLTVV.

The V gene is TRBV7-2, the J gene TRBJ1-2; 9 bases align to TRBD1. The J segment lost 1 base and the V segment lost 1 base, leaving 10 bases of the junction unmatched. CDR3 length: 18 residues. CDR1 and CDR2 (germline): SGHTA, FQGNSA. The CDR3 here is CASSLGAGTGPSNYGYTF. CDR3 DNA sequence: TGTGCCAGCAGCTTAGGAGCCGGGACAGGGCCCAGTAACTATGGCTACACCTTC.

The gene calls are TRBV30 and TRBJ1-5; possible D gene TRBD1, 6 bases. V was pared by 2 bases and J by 0 bases, with 11 bases between. The CDR3 has 15 amino acids. Germline assignment: CDR1 GTSNPN and CDR2 SVGIG (reference sequence). CDR3: CAWSRTVVSNQPQHF. CDR3 DNA sequence: TGTGCCTGGAGTAGGACAGTCGTTAGCAATCAGCCCCAGCATTTT.

The chain has TRBV4-1 and TRBJ1-2, with TRBD1 identical over 8 bases. The CDR3 is made up of 15 amino acids. The V gene's germline CDR1 is MGHRA and CDR2 YSYEKL. V lost 1 base, J lost 7 bases, and 8 bases stayed unmatched. The DNA for the CDR3 is TGCGCCAGCAGCCAAGTAGGACAGGGAGTTGGTGGCTACACCTTC. It yields the protein CASSQVGQGVGGYTF.

The chain recombines TRBV18 with TRBJ2-7, with TRBD2 matching 12 bases. CDR3 length equals 17 residues. CDR1 KGHSH and CDR2 LQKENI come from the germline V gene. The V and J ends lost 2 bases and 5 bases, in that order; junction bases with no gene match: 10. The CDR3 loop reads CASSPSRTSGAAHEQYF. Here the CDR3 DNA reads TGTGCCAGCTCACCATCTAGGACTAGCGGGGCGGCCCACGAGCAGTACTTC.

This clone turned up a few times. The chain carries TRBV28 and TRBJ1-5; D is unclear. Trimming removed 1 base at V and 11 bases at J, with 12 bases between. Germline assignment: CDR1 MDHEN and CDR2 SYDVKM. CDR3 length: 13 residues. DNA of the CDR3: TGTGCCAGCAGTTTATCCAGTCTCCTAGCCCAGCATTTT. This codes for CASSLSSLLAQHF. The entire variable domain, with the rest obtained from reference TRBV28 and TRBJ1-5, is as follows: DVKVTQSSRYLVKRTGEKVFLECVQDMDHENMFWYRQDPGLGLRLIYFSYDVKMKEKGDIPEGYSVSREKKERFSLILESASTNQTSMYLCASSLSSLLAQHFGDGTRLSIL.

V is TRBV7-9 and J is TRBJ1-6, with D possibly being TRBD1 (6 bases). This CDR3 comprises 16 residues. Trimming took off 5 bases at V and 2 bases at J, with 13 bases between the two ends. Germline lookup yields CDR1 SEHNR and CDR2 FQNEAQ (reference sequence). The CDR3 nucleotides read TGTGCCAGCAGCCATGGGGGCGGCCCCTATAATTCACCCCTCCACTTT. This sequence encodes CASSHGGGPYNSPLHF.

The V gene is TRBV7-8, the J gene TRBJ2-1; perhaps TRBD2 as D (8 bases). This CDR3 contains 17 residues. CDR1 and CDR2 (germline): SGHVS, FQNEAQ. V gave up 2 bases and J gave up 0 bases, with 14 bases separating them. The CDR3 DNA reads as TGTGCCAGCAGCTTATCGACAGGGACTAGCTCCTACAATGAGCAGTTCTTC. Amino acid sequence: CASSLSTGTSSYNEQFF.

The rearrangement links TRBV9 to TRBJ2-7, with 8 bases lining up with TRBD1. Unmatched junction bases numbered 11, after V lost 3 bases and J lost 3 bases. The CDR3 is 16 residues long. Germline CDR1 and CDR2: SGDLS and YYNGEE. CDR3 sequence reads: CASSARSGTGYYEQYF. The CDR3, as DNA: TGTGCCAGCAGCGCCCGATCCGGGACAGGATACTACGAGCAGTACTTC.

The V call is TRBV27, the J call TRBJ1-2; D might be TRBD1 (6 bases). V dropped 1 base and J dropped 0 bases, with 12 bases sitting between them. Germline V gene lookup returns CDR1 MNHEY and CDR2 SMNVEV (reference sequence). The CDR3 is 16 residues long. Written as DNA, the CDR3 is TGTGCCAGCAGTTTATGGGGGCAGGGCGCTAACTATGGCTACACCTTC. As protein: CASSLWGQGANYGYTF.

V is TRBV5-6 and J is TRBJ1-1; 8 bases align to TRBD1. Per the germline V gene, CDR1 is SGHDT and CDR2 is YYEEEE. Trimming at V came to 0 bases and at J to 2 bases, leaving 3 bases not matched to a gene. The length of the CDR3 is 15 residues. The CDR3 protein is CASSLEGQDNTEAFF. Here the CDR3 DNA reads TGTGCCAGCAGCTTGGAGGGACAGGATAACACTGAAGCTTTCTTT.

In DNA form, the CDR3 reads TGTGCCATGGGCGACAGGGATGGTGGCTACACCTTC. Amino acid sequence: CAMGDRDGGYTF. This chain links TRBV10-3 with TRBJ1-2; 7 nucleotides match TRBD1. With 9 bases clipped from V and 7 bases from J, the junction kept 8 bases outside the gene matches. Germline V gene sequence: CDR1 ENHRY, CDR2 SYGVKD. CDR3 length: 12 amino acids.

The chain is built from TRBV30 and TRBJ1-1; the D gene is possibly TRBD1 (5 bases). V was cut by 5 bases and J by 0 bases, with 10 bases left in between. This CDR3 comprises 13 residues. The germline V gene encodes CDR1 GTSNPN and CDR2 SVGIG (reference sequence). The CDR3 loop is CAWVKDMNTEAFF. The CDR3 region has the DNA TGTGCCTGGGTAAAGGACATGAACACTGAAGCTTTCTTT.

This chain links TRBV6-5 with TRBJ1-2; 7 bases are a match to TRBD1. The CDR3 runs to 15 residues. In germline, CDR1 is MNHEY, CDR2 SVGAGI. V lost 2 bases to trimming and J lost 2 bases; unmatched junction nucleotides: 5. The CDR3 coding sequence is TGTGCCAGCAGTTACAGGGACAGCTACAACTATGGCTACACCTTC. Protein: CASSYRDSYNYGYTF.